This T cell receptor (beta chain) stems from a study of T cells in Graves' hyperthyroidism and ophthalmopathy. Study-wide points: Separating ophthalmopathy from stable hyperthyroidism was achieved by a 13 V-J model. Blood also showed most of the thyroid clonotypes that were expanded above 0.001.

V gave up 3 bases and J gave up 0 bases; unmatched junction bases: 7. Germline values: CDR1 ENHRY, CDR2 SYGVKD. The CDR3 has 17 residues. A note on this clonotype: Antigen: not known.

TCR beta CDR3 regions were amplified from RNA transcripts. First-round RT-PCR with HTBI primers amplified the TCR CDR3 region. Each CDR3 protein gets one entry after TCRdb re-called the multiplex PCR reads with MiXCR. The data show a few hundred thousand distinct CDR3 sequences, around 14% seen once. The origin of this receptor is a woman aged 25 to 39 with Graves' hyperthyroidism. The rearrangement links TRBV10-3 to TRBJ2-3; 9 bases line up with TRBD2. Sequencing input: blood. The CDR3 region has the DNA TGTGCCATCAGTGACCTAGCGGGGCCGGCTAGCACAGATACGCAGTATTTT. Protein: CAISDLAGPASTDTQYF.